This record covers a single TCR beta chain. No cognate antigen has been identified for it. Base quality data are lacking; no much larger clone is found one base away. The sequencer listed for this sample is Illumina HiSeq 1500. TCRdb itself trimmed the public reads at Q25 with fastp, ran MiXCR and retained productive beta chains. Each CDR3 protein gets just one entry, which takes the most common genes and DNA from the rows behind it. Within this sample are some 350,000 distinct CDR3 sequences, with almost 30% of them counted one time only. Roughly 20% of the sample rests with the top ten. The junction shows trimming of 1 base on V and 1 base on J, plus 13 bases between the germline ends. The CDR3 spans 17 residues, from the cysteine through the phenylalanine. Only the CDR3 DNA stays, 51 bases, in frame from base 1. This sample stems from a study of T cell repertoires in cytomegalovirus infection (dated by TCRdb to between 2018 and 2021). For the study in its entirety: Recently identified HLA-C-restricted CMV epitopes, whose presentation resists viral immunomodulation, were targeted by peptide stimulations together with well-studied HLA-B-restricted epitopes. Donor HLA type was relevant to the analysis, as public TCR beta signatures indicated carriage of CMV infection together with the matching HLA type.

Study-wide conclusions, independent of this receptor: In the ex vivo response, HLA-C-restricted CMV-specific TCR beta clonotypes were dominant, and in two of eight donors the single most frequent clonotype came from this HLA-C-restricted group. In both this cohort and an independent cohort of a few hundred donors, the cumulative frequency of public TCR beta family members distinguished carriers of CMV infection plus the relevant HLA type.

This sample's treatment or condition label indicates: in vitro stimulation with specific CMV peptide epitopes to enrich CMV-specific T cells. The chain links TRBV12-3 or TRBV12-4 with TRBJ2-2; too little of a D gene remains to name it. The receptor's source is a human donor in good health (CMV status not recorded). Some clones in this sample may be carry-over from other donors' samples. The sequenced sample was cultured PBMCs, obtained from culture after CMV antigen stimulation. DNA sequence: TGTGCCAGCAGTTTAGAATTTAGGGCTGAGAACACCGGGGAGCTGTTTTTT. This encodes CASSLEFRAENTGELFF.